These T cell receptor beta chains were read from a single sample in a study of beta chain features in type 1 diabetes. Clones were read by immunoSEQ multiplex PCR, and TCRdb kept only the in-frame ones, dropping some. The table shows 150,000 to 200,000 clones, with around 63% occurring only once. The specimen was naive CD4+ T cells from blood. These receptors came from a man aged 30 to 39 with type 1 diabetes. Each CDR3 is given without its conserved first and last residue.

v_gene	j_gene	CDR3aa
TRBV19	TRBJ2-5	ASSSQGLETQY
TRBV7-2	TRBJ2-2	ASSLWTGNTGELF
TRBV9	TRBJ1-1	ASSIGQGEAF
TRBV27	TRBJ1-5	ASSLRVNQPQH
TRBV11-2	TRBJ2-3	ASTRGSSTDTQY
TRBV18	TRBJ2-7	ASSAGTGREKQY
TRBV6-5	TRBJ2-1	ASRQGGYNEQF
TRBV30	TRBJ1-3	AWSVWTGPSSGNTIY
TRBV25-1	TRBJ2-7	ATRELAGGSYEQY
TRBV20-1	TRBJ2-5	SARGQETQY
TRBV28	TRBJ1-2	ASRLTSDYGYT
TRBV25-1	TRBJ2-7	ASTGRYEQY
TRBV7-2	TRBJ2-1	ASSLVPQLGQF
TRBV19	TRBJ2-3	ASSPRLDTQY
TRBV4-3	TRBJ2-3	ASSQETGRTDTQY
TRBV7-9	TRBJ2-7	ASSPNRGFDEQY
TRBV30	TRBJ2-5	AWSPGKETQY
TRBV9	TRBJ2-2	ASSVEITGELF
TRBV30	TRBJ1-6	AWSGTGFGLH
TRBV7-2	TRBJ2-1	ASSGPGLAEVNEQF
TRBV25-1	TRBJ2-3	ASHGTDTQY
TRBV9	TRBJ2-3	ASSAPGTSGSTDTQY
TRBV4-3	TRBJ2-1	ASSKAGGDRYNEQF
TRBV30	TRBJ2-3	AWRPGTGTDTQY
TRBV25-1	TRBJ2-5	ASSDSNVEETQY